A single sample gave rise to the 10 T cell receptor beta chains below, sequenced in a study of blood T cell repertoires in COVID-19. The data were produced by immunoSEQ multiplex PCR, yet TCRdb's version contains in-frame clones alone and is incomplete. This sample carries about 140,000 clones, around 89% of them seen once, and the ten largest clones take approximately 9.9%. Sequenced: peripheral blood. The receptors originated from an elderly woman with acute or convalescent COVID-19.

The table lists this clone with a few counts. This chain links TRBV10-3 with TRBJ1-5; no definite D call. The CDR3 extends over 14 amino acids. Looked up from germline, CDR1 is ENHRY and CDR2 is SYGVKD. Between the trimmed V and J ends, which lost 10 bases and 3 bases, there was a span of 16 bases. The CDR3, as DNA: TGTGCCACCCAACCCGAGCAGGTCAATCAGCCCCAGCATTTT. Protein sequence: CATQPEQVNQPQHF.

The chain joins TRBV12-1 to TRBJ1-5; TRBD1, the table's D call, was not compared with the DNA. TRBV12-1 constitutes a pseudogene. This CDR3 has 12 residues. CDR3 in amino acids: CAIKGRNQPQHF. The CDR3 DNA follows: TGTGCCATCAAGGGGCGCAATCAGCCCCAGCATTTT.

With regard to this clone: The same CDR3 is also encoded by other DNA sequences in this sample. The chain has TRBV5-1 and TRBJ1-1; 8 nucleotides agree with TRBD1. The CDR3 is 14 residues long. J was trimmed by 1 base and V by 4 bases; bases with no gene match: 3. Germline values: CDR1 SGHRS, CDR2 YFSETQ. The CDR3 sequence: CASSLDRANTEAFF. CDR3 bases: TGCGCCAGCAGCCTGGACAGGGCGAACACTGAAGCTTTCTTT.

The chain carries TRBV25-1 and TRBJ1-3, with 9 bases identical to TRBD1. CDR1 and CDR2 (germline): MGHDK, SYGVNS. V dropped 1 base and J dropped 3; count of bases not matched to a gene: 10. This CDR3 is 18 amino acids long. Written as DNA, the CDR3 is TGTGCCAGCAGTGAATTATCGGTCGGGACAGGGTTTGGAAACACCATATATTTT. It translates to CASSELSVGTGFGNTIYF.

The chain links TRBV19 to TRBJ2-2, with 9 bases fitting TRBD1. In germline, CDR1 is LNHDA, CDR2 SQIVND (reference sequence). V trimming: 3 bases; J trimming: 6 bases; junction bases outside the gene matches: 8. The CDR3 is 16 residues long. The DNA of the CDR3 is TGTGCCAGTAGTATCACCGGGACAGGGTTGGCCGGGGAGCTGTTTTTT. Its protein is CASSITGTGLAGELFF.

The count of this clone is one. The CDR3 DNA reads TGTGCCAGCAGTCATAGGACAGGGAGCGGCTACACCTTC. Protein sequence: CASSHRTGSGYTF. This chain connects TRBV6-5 to TRBJ1-2; TRBD1 matches at 8 bases. The length of the CDR3 is 13 residues. After removal of 5 bases from V and 8 bases from J, the junction contained 7 bases not matched to a gene. Germline CDR1 is MNHEY and CDR2 is SVGAGI.

This clone was counted a single time. The chain carries TRBV3-1 (or the pseudogene TRBV3-2) and TRBJ2-2, with a possible D match to TRBD2 (6 bases). The V and J ends lost 4 bases and 6 bases respectively, with 18 bases between them. Germline CDR1 is LGHDT and CDR2 is YNNKEL (reference sequence). The CDR3 spans 16 residues. In DNA form, the CDR3 reads TGTGCCAGCAGCCTACCCGCCGCCACGGGGGCCGGGGAGCTGTTTTTT. This gives the protein CASSLPAATGAGELFF.

The V gene is TRBV7-2, the J gene TRBJ2-5; D uncertain. This CDR3 has 12 residues. Germline CDR1 is SGHTA and CDR2 is FQGNSA. The V and J ends lost 2 bases and 9 bases respectively, with 10 bases between them. CDR3 amino acids: CASSLRLHSQYF. The CDR3 DNA reads as TGTGCCAGCAGCTTACGACTCCACTCCCAGTACTTC.

This chain links TRBV29-1 with TRBJ2-5, with 9 bases that match TRBD2. The germline CDR1 and CDR2 sequences are SQVTM and ANQGSEA. V gave up 4 bases and J gave up 3 bases; unmatched junction bases: 6. The CDR3 runs to 14 residues. The CDR3 is CSVGGRGTEETQYF. The CDR3 coding sequence is TGCAGCGTTGGCGGGAGGGGGACGGAAGAGACCCAGTACTTC.

The V call is TRBV6-5, the J call TRBJ1-2, with D unclear. The CDR3 is made up of 15 amino acids. V lost 0 bases and J lost 2, with 10 bases in between. CDR1 is MNHEY and CDR2 is SVGAGI in the germline V gene. The CDR3 bases are TGTGCCAGCAGTTACTCGATGTCGGAGAACTATGGCTACACCTTC. It yields the protein CASSYSMSENYGYTF.